The sequence of this T cell receptor beta chain was determined in a study of technical replicates of blood from a handful of donors. The method was immunoSEQ multiplex PCR; TCRdb's version includes in-frame clones alone and lacks a portion of them. Of more than 80,000 clones listed, approximately 95% are singletons. This CDR3 spans 13 amino acids. CDR1 is LNHDA, CDR2 SQIVND, per germline (reference sequence). V was cut by 8 bases and J by 5 bases, with 13 bases left in between. The sample consisted of T cells isolated from PBMCs. The TCR comes from a human donor in good health. This chain uses TRBV19 with TRBJ1-5; D is possibly TRBD1 (5 bases). CDR3 DNA sequence: TGTGCCAGTCGGATTCAGGGCCATCAGCCCCAGCATTTT. The encoded protein is CASRIQGHQPQHF. Filled out from reference TRBV19 and TRBJ1-5, the complete variable domain reads DGGITQSPKYLFRKEGQNVTLSCEQNLNHDAMYWYRQDPGQGLRLIYYSQIVNDFQKGDIAEGYSVSREKKESFPLTVTSAQKNPTAFYLCASRIQGHQPQHFGDGTRLSIL.